Listed below are T cell receptor beta chains from one sample, sequenced in a study of CD8+CD57+ T cells in acquired aplastic anemia. In TCRdb, the reads were re-called with MiXCR into one record per CDR3 protein. The sample records some 180,000 distinct CDR3 sequences, around 60% being singletons. What was sequenced was sorted CD4+, CD8+, or CD8+CD57+ T cells (not recorded which) from PBMCs. Receptor source: a human donor with aplastic anemia. Each CDR3 is given with its conserved first and last residue. The D gene is left open where the match is weak. Part of the rows lack a size; the others show once, few, many or a class for expanded clones.

V gene	clone size	J gene	D gene	CDR3 protein	CDR3 DNA
TRBV14	once	TRBJ2-5	TRBD2	CASSQDMGTRGPIETQYF	TGTGCCAGCAGCCAAGATATGGGGACTAGAGGCCCTATAGAGACCCAGTACTTC
TRBV15	NA	TRBJ1-5	NA	CATSRVPGTLEDQPQHF	TGTGCCACCAGCAGAGTACCGGGGACACTAGAGGATCAGCCCCAGCATTTT
TRBV19	NA	TRBJ1-1	NA	CASSIPRDTEAFF	TGTGCCAGTAGTATACCGAGGGACACTGAAGCTTTCTTT
TRBV10-2	NA	TRBJ1-1	NA	CASSESGVTVNTEAFF	TGCGCCAGCAGTGAGTCTGGTGTGACAGTGAACACTGAAGCTTTCTTT
TRBV4-1	many	TRBJ1-1	TRBD1	CASSGGQGANTEAFF	TGCGCCAGCAGCGGAGGACAGGGGGCAAACACTGAAGCTTTCTTT
TRBV4-3	NA	TRBJ2-7	TRBD1	CASSQIPGQGYEQYF	TGCGCCAGCAGCCAAATACCGGGACAGGGTTACGAGCAGTACTTC
TRBV29-1	NA	TRBJ2-3	NA	CSVTAGIDTQYF	TGCAGCGTGACCGCGGGCATCGATACGCAGTATTTT
TRBV7-2	once	TRBJ2-7	NA	CASSPTPGSGEQYF	TGTGCCAGCAGCCCCACCCCAGGTTCAGGCGAGCAGTACTTC
TRBV5-1	NA	TRBJ2-3	NA	CASNRGTDTQYF	TGCGCCAGCAATCGGGGCACAGATACGCAGTATTTT
TRBV12-3/TRBV12-4	many	TRBJ2-3	NA	CASSSRQSTDTQYF	TGTGCCAGCAGTTCCCGACAGAGCACAGATACGCAGTATTTT
TRBV7-6	NA	TRBJ2-7	NA	CASSLDRVTGYEQYF	TGTGCCAGCAGCTTAGACAGGGTAACGGGCTACGAGCAGTACTTC
TRBV19	NA	TRBJ1-2	NA	CASGMLGGGYGYTF	TGTGCCAGTGGCATGTTGGGGGGAGGCTATGGCTACACCTTC
TRBV7-9	NA	TRBJ2-2	NA	CASSVRELSGELFF	TGTGCCAGCAGTGTACGGGAGCTATCGGGGGAGCTGTTTTTT
TRBV6-5	many	TRBJ2-1	TRBD1	CASSGQGRVLYNEQFF	TGTGCCAGCAGTGGACAGGGAAGGGTATTATACAATGAGCAGTTCTTC
TRBV10-3	NA	TRBJ1-2	NA	CAIGRGAGGYTF	TGTGCCATCGGCAGGGGCGCTGGTGGCTACACCTTC
TRBV2	NA	TRBJ1-6	NA	CASSAELNNSPLHF	TGTGCCAGCAGTGCTGAACTTAACAATTCACCCCTCCACTTT
TRBV5-1	NA	TRBJ2-7	NA	CASSLTDRTTYEQYF	TGCGCCAGCAGCCTAACAGACAGGACGACCTACGAGCAGTACTTC
TRBV9	many	TRBJ1-2	TRBD1	CASSVGLTGTYGYTF	TGTGCCAGCAGCGTAGGGTTGACAGGGACTTATGGCTACACCTTC
TRBV5-1	NA	TRBJ2-3	NA	CASSLGFSNTDTQYF	TGCGCCAGCAGCTTGGGTTTCTCGAACACAGATACGCAGTATTTT
TRBV7-2	few	TRBJ1-2	NA	CASSLSAAVRAHGYTF	TGTGCCAGCAGCTTATCTGCAGCCGTAAGAGCACATGGCTACACCTTC
TRBV5-1	many	TRBJ1-2	NA	CASSLVDGNYGYTF	TGCGCCAGCAGCTTGGTCGATGGGAACTATGGCTACACCTTC
TRBV19	once	TRBJ1-1	TRBD1	CASSRNRDSEAFF	TGTGCCAGTAGCAGGAACCGGGACAGTGAAGCTTTCTTT
TRBV7-9	few	TRBJ2-7	TRBD1	CASNPQGDYEQYF	TGTGCCAGCAACCCCCAGGGGGACTACGAGCAGTACTTC
TRBV5-8	many	TRBJ1-2	NA	CASSQEGPYGYTF	TGTGCCAGCAGCCAAGAAGGTCCCTATGGCTACACCTTC
TRBV2	many	TRBJ2-2	TRBD2	CASTPSGTSGGFNGELFF	TGTGCCAGCACTCCTTCCGGGACTAGCGGGGGCTTTAACGGGGAGCTGTTTTTT
TRBV12-3/TRBV12-4	many	TRBJ1-2	NA	CASSFGGGYTF	TGTGCCAGCAGTTTCGGGGGTGGCTACACCTTC
TRBV5-1	NA	TRBJ1-1	NA	CASSLNEDGEAFF	TGCGCCAGCAGCTTAAACGAGGACGGTGAAGCTTTCTTT
TRBV5-1	NA	TRBJ2-7	NA	CASSSTTPSYEQYF	TGCGCCAGCAGCTCCACGACTCCCTCCTACGAGCAGTACTTC
TRBV2	NA	TRBJ2-3	TRBD2	CASGGGGRMASGADTQYF	TGTGCCAGCGGGGGCGGGGGGAGGATGGCTAGCGGGGCAGATACGCAGTATTTT
TRBV7-9	NA	TRBJ2-7	TRBD2	CASSIRTSGGEQYF	TGTGCCAGCAGCATCCGGACTAGCGGGGGCGAGCAGTACTTC
TRBV10-3	NA	TRBJ2-5	NA	CAISESPETQYF	TGTGCCATCAGTGAGTCCCCAGAGACCCAGTACTTC
TRBV19	few	TRBJ1-6	NA	CASTEGGLRGSPLHF	TGTGCCAGTACCGAGGGAGGCCTTAGGGGTTCACCCCTCCACTTT
TRBV19	NA	TRBJ2-3	TRBD1	CASSARGRGTDTQYF	TGTGCCAGTAGTGCCAGGGGGCGGGGCACAGATACGCAGTATTTT
TRBV7-9	few	TRBJ1-4	NA	CASSQTGATNEKLFF	TGTGCCAGCAGCCAGACTGGAGCAACTAATGAAAAACTGTTTTTT